This is a list of T cell receptor beta chains from one sample in a study of technical replicates of blood from a few donors. Some clones are missing from TCRdb's copy, which holds only in-frame ones; the method was immunoSEQ multiplex PCR. The sample includes fewer than 90,000 clones, 85% to 95% of them seen just once. The sample was T cells isolated from PBMCs. Receptors were obtained from a human donor in good health. Both conserved end residues are part of each CDR3. D genes are given only for firm matches. The listing skips clone size in some rows; elsewhere it reads once, few, many or a size class.

d_gene	v_gene	abundance	j_gene	CDR3aa	CDR3nt
NA	TRBV30	NA	TRBJ1-1	CASTGQGTEAFF	TGTGCCTCGACAGGCCAGGGAACTGAAGCTTTCTTT
TRBD2	TRBV6-1	NA	TRBJ2-7	CASSDTGLVAAVQYF	TGTGCCAGCAGTGATACGGGACTAGTAGCTGCAGTGCAGTACTTC
NA	TRBV14	NA	TRBJ1-1	CASSLQRDWNTEAFF	TGTGCCAGCAGCCTACAAAGGGACTGGAACACTGAAGCTTTCTTT
TRBD1	TRBV19	once	TRBJ2-7	CASSIGTGGNQQYF	TGTGCCAGTAGTATCGGGACAGGGGGTAACCAGCAGTACTTC
TRBD2	TRBV5-1	NA	TRBJ2-2	CASSSEAVAGYTGELFF	TGCGCCAGCAGCTCGGAAGCAGTAGCGGGATACACCGGGGAGCTGTTTTTT
TRBD2	TRBV11-3	NA	TRBJ2-2	CASSLRASGTGELFF	TGTGCCAGCAGCTTACGAGCTAGCGGGACGGGGGAGCTGTTTTTT
TRBD2	TRBV27	NA	TRBJ2-7	CASSLTSGNFKQYF	TGTGCCAGCAGTTTAACTAGCGGGAATTTTAAGCAGTACTTC
NA	TRBV2	NA	TRBJ2-7	CAGTATTYEQYF	TGTGCCGGTACTGCAACCACCTACGAGCAGTACTTC
NA	TRBV4-1	NA	TRBJ1-2	CASSQESSGESGYTF	TGCGCCAGCAGCCAAGAGTCCTCAGGGGAAAGTGGCTACACCTTC
NA	TRBV29-1	NA	TRBJ2-7	CSVVLGTYEQYF	TGCAGCGTTGTTCTAGGAACCTACGAGCAGTACTTC
TRBD2	TRBV28	NA	TRBJ2-3	CASSLSRGRVTDTQYF	TGTGCCAGCAGTTTATCGCGCGGGAGGGTCACAGATACGCAGTATTTT
TRBD2	TRBV4-2	NA	TRBJ2-1	CASSHGTSVSLSDEQFF	TGTGCCAGCAGCCACGGGACTAGCGTTTCCCTGTCCGATGAGCAGTTCTTC
TRBD2	TRBV10-3	NA	TRBJ2-3	CAIGGGAGLSTDTQYF	TGTGCCATCGGGGGGGGAGCGGGCCTTAGCACAGATACGCAGTATTTT
TRBD1	TRBV10-3	NA	TRBJ1-2	CAISEGGRSNYGYTF	TGTGCCATCAGTGAAGGGGGCCGGTCCAACTATGGCTACACCTTC
NA	TRBV29-1	NA	TRBJ1-1	CSVEEQRSEAFF	TGCAGCGTTGAGGAGCAAAGGTCTGAAGCTTTCTTT
NA	TRBV4-1	NA	TRBJ2-2	CASSQSPVGVGTGELFF	TGCGCCAGCAGCCAATCCCCGGTAGGGGTAGGCACCGGGGAGCTGTTTTTT
NA	TRBV28	NA	TRBJ1-4	CASSGGVNEKLFF	TGTGCCAGCAGTGGAGGAGTTAATGAAAAACTGTTTTTT
NA	TRBV19	NA	TRBJ2-1	CASSIVGLGGGREQFF	TGTGCCAGTAGTATAGTGGGACTAGGAGGGGGCAGGGAGCAGTTCTTC
TRBD2	TRBV5-4	once	TRBJ2-3	CASSLLAGGPTDTQYF	TGTGCCAGCAGCTTGCTAGCGGGAGGCCCCACAGATACGCAGTATTTT
NA	TRBV7-9	NA	TRBJ1-6	CASSPEGNSPLHF	TGTGCCAGCAGCCCAGAGGGCAATTCACCCCTCCACTTT
TRBD2	TRBV19	NA	TRBJ2-7	CASTSGGAGYEQYF	TGTGCCAGTACTAGCGGGGGGGCCGGGTACGAGCAGTACTTC
NA	TRBV5-6	NA	TRBJ2-3	CASGESVHMYF	TGTGCCAGCGGAGAGTCGGTTCACATGTATTTT
NA	TRBV6-5	NA	TRBJ1-1	CASSYGQGNTEAFF	TGTGCCAGCAGTTACGGTCAGGGGAACACTGAAGCTTTCTTT
NA	TRBV27	NA	TRBJ2-6	CASSFWATGANVLTF	TGTGCCAGCAGTTTTTGGGCAACTGGGGCCAACGTCCTGACTTTC